The next 27 T cell receptor beta chains were all read from a single sample in a study of shared clonotypes between healthy human individuals. The table came from immunoSEQ multiplex PCR; TCRdb's copy has only in-frame clones and leaves some out. The table has around 640,000 clones, around 96% seen once. Naivety among CD8 cells was defined by CD45RO negativity and positive CCR7 selection, thereby excluding terminally differentiated effector memory CD45RA+ cells. Sequenced input: naive CD8+ T cells sorted from blood. These receptors all come from a woman in her twenties or thirties in good health.

V gene TRBV27 combines with J gene TRBJ2-1; no reliable D call. V lost 2 bases, J lost 2 bases, and 7 bases lay in between. The CDR3 is 14 residues long. Germline V CDR1 and CDR2: MNHEY, SMNVEV (reference sequence). DNA for the CDR3: TGTGCCAGCAGTTTAAAGGGTGCCTACAATGAGCAGTTCTTC. Translating it yields CASSLKGAYNEQFF.

The chain uses TRBV25-1 and TRBJ2-2; tentatively, D is TRBD2 (5 bases). Germline V gene lookup returns CDR1 MGHDK and CDR2 SYGVNS. The V and J ends lost 2 bases and 5 bases respectively, with 9 bases between them. The CDR3 spans 14 residues. CDR3 coding DNA: TGTGCCAGCAGTGAAACTGGGAGTACCGGGGAGCTGTTTTTT. Its translation: CASSETGSTGELFF.

The genes are TRBV30 and TRBJ2-5, with unresolved D. In germline, CDR1 is GTSNPN, CDR2 SVGIG (reference sequence). Trimming took off 2 bases at V and 4 bases at J, with 11 bases between the two ends. The CDR3 extends over 13 amino acids. This chain's CDR3 is CAWSRRTGETQYF. CDR3 DNA sequence: TGTGCCTGGAGTCGGAGAACTGGAGAGACCCAGTACTTC.

This sequence joins TRBV28 and TRBJ2-2, with D maybe TRBD2 (6 bases). The germline V gene has CDR1 MDHEN and CDR2 SYDVKM. Trimming pared 6 bases from V and 2 bases from J, leaving 10 bases between. This CDR3 spans 14 amino acids. CDR3 loop: CASSQLANTGELFF. The DNA for the CDR3 is TGTGCCAGCAGCCAACTAGCCAACACCGGGGAGCTGTTTTTT.

The V call is TRBV27, the J call TRBJ2-1; D gene ambiguous. Germline CDR1 reads MNHEY; CDR2 reads SMNVEV (reference sequence). V lost 2 bases and J 6 bases, leaving 5 bases between the germline ends. The CDR3 is 12 residues long. The chain's CDR3 is CASSLPSNEQFF. The DNA of the CDR3 is TGTGCCAGCAGTTTACCTTCCAATGAGCAGTTCTTC.

V gene TRBV2 combines with J gene TRBJ2-7; 13 nucleotides align to TRBD2. Trimming took 4 bases from V and 6 from J; bases not matched to a gene: 3. Germline V gene lookup returns CDR1 SNHLY and CDR2 FYNNEI. The CDR3 has 14 amino acids. The CDR3 protein is CASSGTSGRSEQYF. The CDR3 DNA reads TGTGCCAGCAGTGGGACTAGCGGGAGATCCGAGCAGTACTTC.

The chain couples TRBV4-1 to TRBJ2-2; D might be TRBD2 (6 bases). V was clipped by 5 bases and J by 4 bases, with 17 bases between them. CDR3 length: 16 residues. Per the germline V gene, CDR1 is MGHRA and CDR2 is YSYEKL. The CDR3: CASSSLLARPTGELFF. The CDR3 nucleotides read TGCGCCAGCAGCTCTCTTCTAGCGCGTCCCACCGGGGAGCTGTTTTTT.

This clone was observed a few times. The CDR3 nucleotides read TGCGCCAGCAGTCGCGGACCTTTTGCGGATCAGCCCCAGCATTTT. Its protein product is CASSRGPFADQPQHF. The gene calls are TRBV10-2 and TRBJ1-5, with D hard to call. This CDR3 region has 15 residues. Trimming left V 5 bases short and J 5 bases short, with 16 bases between. The germline V gene encodes CDR1 WSHSY and CDR2 SAAADI.

Only one count was recorded for this clone. The CDR3, as DNA: TGTGCCAGCAGCTCACAGGGATCGCGGTACAATGAGCAGTTCTTC. Translating it yields CASSSQGSRYNEQFF. The V call is TRBV6-6, the J call TRBJ2-1; D might be TRBD1 (6 bases). Trimming left V 6 bases short and J 4 bases short, with 16 bases between. From germline, CDR1 is MNHNY and CDR2 SVGAGI (reference sequence). The CDR3 spans 15 residues.

The chain has TRBV6-6 and TRBJ2-7; TRBD1 is a possible D gene (5 bases). The CDR3 sequence is 15 residues long. Germline V gene lookup returns CDR1 MNHNY and CDR2 SVGAGI (reference sequence). The V end was cut by 10 bases, the J end by 3 bases, with 22 bases between. The CDR3 DNA is TGTGCCACCCACCGACAGTCCGACCTTAGCTACGAGCAGTACTTC. Its protein is CATHRQSDLSYEQYF.

There are a few counts of this clone. This chain uses TRBV28 with TRBJ1-2; the D gene is possibly TRBD1 (5 bases). The CDR3 is 13 residues long. CDR1 MDHEN and CDR2 SYDVKM come from the germline V gene. V gave up 7 bases and J gave up 4 bases, with 13 bases separating them. CDR3 loop: CASTEGLGYGYTF. The CDR3 DNA reads as TGTGCCAGCACCGAGGGACTGGGCTATGGCTACACCTTC.

The chain carries TRBV6-1 and TRBJ2-3; D is undetermined. Deletions cut 10 bases from V and 6 bases from J, with 8 bases between. CDR1 is MNHNS, CDR2 SASEGT, per germline. The CDR3 has 10 amino acids. CDR3 DNA sequence: TGTGCCACCAAGCCGGATACGCAGTATTTT. It translates to CATKPDTQYF.

V is TRBV10-1 and J is TRBJ2-2, with 7 nucleotides matching TRBD1. The CDR3 covers 14 residues. Germline V CDR1 and CDR2: WNHNN, SYGVQD (reference sequence). Germline trimming cut 2 bases from V and 4 bases from J; bases unmatched to any gene: 1. The CDR3 DNA reads as TGCGCCAGCAGTGAGACAGGGGTCACCGGGGAGCTGTTTTTT. This translates into CASSETGVTGELFF.

This rearrangement joins TRBV7-9 to TRBJ1-1; 8 positions match TRBD1. This CDR3 is built from 15 residues. The V gene's germline CDR1 is SEHNR and CDR2 FQNEAQ (reference sequence). J lost 0 bases, V lost 4 bases, and 4 bases had no gene match. CDR3 bases: TGTGCCAGCAGCTCCCGGACAGGGATGAACACTGAAGCTTTCTTT. Protein product: CASSSRTGMNTEAFF.

The rearrangement uses TRBV28 and TRBJ2-3; TRBD2 might be the D (7 bases). Germline values: CDR1 MDHEN, CDR2 SYDVKM. V lost 6 bases and J 4 bases, leaving 17 bases between the germline ends. This CDR3 comprises 15 residues. This chain's CDR3 is CASSPGGEGADTQYF. The CDR3 DNA follows: TGTGCCAGCAGCCCGGGGGGCGAGGGCGCAGATACGCAGTATTTT.

This chain joins TRBV9 and TRBJ2-1, with a tentative D call TRBD2 (6 bases). The germline gives CDR1 SGDLS, CDR2 YYNGEE. The CDR3 sequence is 16 residues long. The V end was cut by 4 bases, the J end by 8 bases, with 22 bases between. CDR3 DNA: TGTGCCAGCAGCCCCTTTGTGGGGGGAGAGGCTCATGAGCAGTTCTTC. Its protein is CASSPFVGGEAHEQFF.

The rearrangement links TRBV9 to TRBJ2-1; 10 bases are a match to TRBD2. The CDR3 covers 20 residues. Germline CDR1 SGDLS, CDR2 YYNGEE. With V trimmed by 0 bases and J by 2 bases, 14 bases remained unmatched. This CDR3 reads CASSVEGGTIGLAAYNEQFF. The CDR3 DNA sequence: TGTGCCAGCAGCGTAGAAGGAGGTACTATAGGACTAGCGGCCTACAATGAGCAGTTCTTC.

The chain is built from TRBV19 and TRBJ1-1; TRBD1 aligns across 7 bases. Germline V gene lookup returns CDR1 LNHDA and CDR2 SQIVND (reference sequence). The CDR3 extends over 13 amino acids. V dropped 8 bases and J dropped 5; count of bases not matched to a gene: 8. CDR3 protein: CASDNRGGTEAFF. The CDR3 DNA is TGTGCCAGTGATAACAGGGGCGGGACTGAAGCTTTCTTT.

The rearrangement joins TRBV5-4 to TRBJ1-1; D is undetermined. Germline V gives CDR1 SGHNT, CDR2 YYREEE (reference sequence). Between the trimmed V and J ends, which lost 0 bases and 0 bases, there was a span of 9 bases. The length of the CDR3 is 15 residues. CDR3 region: CASSLAEGLNTEAFF. CDR3 in DNA: TGTGCCAGCAGCTTGGCGGAGGGCTTGAACACTGAAGCTTTCTTT.

This rearrangement joins TRBV30 to TRBJ1-1, with D perhaps matching TRBD1 (6 bases). The CDR3 is 14 residues long. Trimming cost V 6 bases and J 0 bases, with 14 bases left between them. Germline V gives CDR1 GTSNPN, CDR2 SVGIG (reference sequence). The CDR3 reads CACLNRVMNTEAFF. The CDR3 DNA is TGTGCCTGTCTCAACAGGGTCATGAACACTGAAGCTTTCTTT.

The V gene is TRBV7-9, the J gene TRBJ2-3; TRBD2 might be the D (7 bases). The CDR3 spans 14 residues. Germline V gives CDR1 SEHNR, CDR2 FQNEAQ (reference sequence). The V gene lost 3 bases and the J gene lost 2 bases, with 9 bases spanning the gap. CDR3 DNA sequence: TGTGCCAGCAGCTTTGCGGGGGCCACAGATACGCAGTATTTT. This codes for CASSFAGATDTQYF. Looking up the rest from reference TRBV7-9 and TRBJ2-3 gives the full variable domain: DTGVSQNPRHKITKRGQNVTFRCDPISEHNRLYWYRQTLGQGPEFLTYFQNEAQLEKSRLLSDRFSAERPKGSFSTLEIQRTEQGDSAMYLCASSFAGATDTQYFGPGTRLTVL.

This chain links TRBV4-1 with TRBJ1-1; a possible D gene is TRBD1 (5 bases). The CDR3 has 15 residues. Deletions cut 2 bases from V and 0 bases from J, with 10 bases between. Germline CDR1 is MGHRA and CDR2 is YSYEKL. The CDR3 spells CASSQFGTLNTEAFF. CDR3 DNA: TGCGCCAGCAGCCAATTTGGGACCTTGAACACTGAAGCTTTCTTT.

The chain employs TRBV7-9 and TRBJ2-1; possibly TRBD1 or TRBD2 for D (5 bases each). Germline V gene data show CDR1 as SEHNR and CDR2 as FQNEAQ (reference sequence). The CDR3 extends over 16 amino acids. V was shortened by 5 bases and J by 2 bases, with 16 bases between the two germline ends. The CDR3 coding sequence is TGTGCCAGCAGCCCGCCCGGGACGCTAACCTACAATGAGCAGTTCTTC. Protein sequence: CASSPPGTLTYNEQFF.

This chain links TRBV19 with TRBJ2-3; D is perhaps TRBD2 (6 bases). The length of the CDR3 is 15 residues. The germline gives CDR1 LNHDA, CDR2 SQIVND (reference sequence). With 6 bases removed from V and 1 base from J, the gap between germline ends came to 14 bases. The CDR3 nucleotides are TGTGCCAGTAGCCCGACTAGTTGGGGCACAGATACGCAGTATTTT. This sequence encodes CASSPTSWGTDTQYF.

J is TRBJ1-1 and V is TRBV6-5, with D possibly matching TRBD1 (6 bases). The V end lost 0 bases, the J end lost 5 bases, and 13 bases lay between the germline ends. The germline V gene has CDR1 MNHEY and CDR2 SVGAGI. CDR3 size: 15 residues. The CDR3 loop is CASSYSTGARTEAFF. Here the CDR3 DNA reads TGTGCCAGCAGTTACTCGACAGGAGCTAGAACTGAAGCTTTCTTT.

The chain couples TRBV28 to TRBJ2-5; TRBD2 matches 7 bases. Gene TRBJ2-7 matches the end of the DNA better, so the J call may be wrong. The CDR3 has 14 amino acids. CDR1 is MDHEN, CDR2 SYDVKM, per germline. CDR3 nucleotide sequence: TGTGCCAGCAGTCAGACGGGGGGATTGTACGAGCAGTACTTC. Its protein product is CASSQTGGLYEQYF.

CDR3 residues: CASSRGQGSYNEQFF. For the CDR3, the DNA is TGTGCCAGCAGCCGCGGACAGGGGTCCTACAATGAGCAGTTCTTC. The rearrangement links TRBV27 to TRBJ2-1; TRBD1 matches at 9 bases. Germline V CDR1 and CDR2: MNHEY, SMNVEV (reference sequence). The CDR3 runs to 15 residues. With 6 bases clipped from V and 1 base from J, the junction kept 4 bases outside the gene matches.